The source of this TCR beta chain is a study of neurological immune-mediated disorders. As for this clonotype: The antigen remains unidentified.

Time point given: longitudinal time-point 3. Healthy controls consisted of blood bank volunteers in Maryland, USA. The unsorted libraries were generated from a total of 2 million PBMCs, which had been stored in RNAlater at -80 C. Trimming cost V 0 bases and J 7 bases, with 13 bases left between them. Germline-derived CDR1 and CDR2 are LGHNA and YNFKEQ. The CDR3 is made up of 15 amino acids. Each TCR transcript was tagged with a 10-nucleotide random UMI during 5'RACE. MiXCR, applied by TCRdb to the 5' RACE reads, yields one record per CDR3 protein. The sample has more than 50,000 distinct CDR3 sequences, approximately 8.4% seen once. Findings and caveats of the study: No CDR3 amino acid sequences recurred among expanded clones across subjects, suggesting private repertoires in all groups.

This clonotype was sampled from a woman in her forties in good health. The sample was PBMCs. The rearrangement uses TRBV4-2 and TRBJ1-5, with D perhaps TRBD1 (5 bases). The CDR3 DNA sequence: TGTGCCAGCAGCCAAGAAGTCGGGGGGTTACAGCCCCAGCATTTT. Amino acid sequence: CASSQEVGGLQPQHF.